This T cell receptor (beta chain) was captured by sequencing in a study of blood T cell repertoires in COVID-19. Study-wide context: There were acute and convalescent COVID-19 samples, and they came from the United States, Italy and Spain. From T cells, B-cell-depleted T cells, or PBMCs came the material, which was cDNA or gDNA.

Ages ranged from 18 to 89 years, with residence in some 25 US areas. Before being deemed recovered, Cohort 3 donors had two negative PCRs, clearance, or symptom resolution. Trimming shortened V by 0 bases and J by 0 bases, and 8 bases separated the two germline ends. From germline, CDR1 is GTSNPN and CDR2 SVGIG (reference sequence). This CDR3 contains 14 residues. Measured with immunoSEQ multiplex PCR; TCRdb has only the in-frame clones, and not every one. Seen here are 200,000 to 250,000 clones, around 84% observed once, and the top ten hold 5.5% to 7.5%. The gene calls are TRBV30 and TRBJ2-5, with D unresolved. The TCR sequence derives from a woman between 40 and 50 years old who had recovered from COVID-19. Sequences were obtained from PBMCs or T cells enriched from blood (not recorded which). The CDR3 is CAWSVARNQETQYF. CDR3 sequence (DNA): TGTGCCTGGAGTGTAGCCAGGAACCAAGAGACCCAGTACTTC.